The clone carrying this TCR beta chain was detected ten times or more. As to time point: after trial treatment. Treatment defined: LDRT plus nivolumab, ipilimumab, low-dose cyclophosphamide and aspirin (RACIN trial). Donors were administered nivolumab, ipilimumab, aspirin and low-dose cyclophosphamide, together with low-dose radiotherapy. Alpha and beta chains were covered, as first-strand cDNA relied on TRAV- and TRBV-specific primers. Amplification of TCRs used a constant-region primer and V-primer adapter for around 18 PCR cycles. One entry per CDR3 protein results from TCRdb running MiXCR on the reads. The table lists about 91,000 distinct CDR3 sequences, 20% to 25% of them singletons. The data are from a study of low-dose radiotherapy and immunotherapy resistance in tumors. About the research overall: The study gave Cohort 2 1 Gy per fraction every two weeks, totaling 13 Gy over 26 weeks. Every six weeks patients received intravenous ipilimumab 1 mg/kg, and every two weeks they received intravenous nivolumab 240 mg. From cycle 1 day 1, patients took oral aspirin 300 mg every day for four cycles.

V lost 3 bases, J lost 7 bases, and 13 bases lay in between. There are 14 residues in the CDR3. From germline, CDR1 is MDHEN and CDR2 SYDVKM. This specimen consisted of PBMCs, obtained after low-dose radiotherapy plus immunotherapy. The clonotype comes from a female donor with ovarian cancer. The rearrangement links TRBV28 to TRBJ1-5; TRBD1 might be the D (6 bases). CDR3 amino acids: CASSLAGEGQPQHF. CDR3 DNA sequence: TGTGCCAGCAGTTTGGCAGGGGAGGGCCAGCCCCAGCATTTT. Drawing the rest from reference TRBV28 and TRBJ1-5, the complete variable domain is DVKVTQSSRYLVKRTGEKVFLECVQDMDHENMFWYRQDPGLGLRLIYFSYDVKMKEKGDIPEGYSVSREKKERFSLILESASTNQTSMYLCASSLAGEGQPQHFGDGTRLSIL.